This record covers a single T cell receptor (beta chain). Its antigen is not identified. Only in-frame clones appear in the TCRdb table, and some are missing; sequencing was by immunoSEQ multiplex PCR. Seen here are approximately 77,000 clones, around 93% observed once, and the top ten hold approximately 1.5%. Only cases whose brain tissue showed the highest T cell transcript signatures were sequenced. The data belong to a study of brain T cells in children with intractable seizures. Findings of the study overall: Pre-surgery blood may have been undersampled, hiding some clones. Viral specificity was inferred only from CDR3 similarity; HCMV serostatus was unknown.

The CDR3 contains 15 residues. Germline values: CDR1 MDHEN, CDR2 SYDVKM. The V end was cut by 2 bases, the J end by 4 bases, with 11 bases between. The material was peripheral blood, obtained at surgery. The sequence was collected from a boy less than two years old with tuberous sclerosis and intractable seizures. This chain links TRBV28 with TRBJ2-2; a weak D match, TRBD1 (6 bases). In nucleotides, the CDR3 is TGTGCCAGCAGTTTAGTCCAGGGGTTCACCGGGGAGCTGTTTTTT. Translated: CASSLVQGFTGELFF.